This T cell receptor beta chain comes out of a study of PD-1 blockade in mismatch repair-deficient tumors. PCR or immunohistochemistry showed mismatch repair deficiency in every enrolled patient. Study-wide points: Rapid post-treatment expansion, then contraction, generally preceding radiologic response, marked tumor-resident clones.

As for this clone: Its antigen is unknown.

Sequencing was performed with immunoSEQ multiplex PCR; in TCRdb, only in-frame clones are kept and a portion is missing. The table shows more than 40,000 clones, with roughly 75% occurring only once. This sample comprised peripheral blood, obtained 4 weeks after starting pembrolizumab. The source of this sequence is an adult with mismatch repair-deficient cancer.

The CDR3 region has the DNA TGTGCCAGCAGTCAATCGACAGAGCCGACCTACGAGCAGTACTTC. Its protein is CASSQSTEPTYEQYF. This chain links TRBV6-6 with TRBJ2-7; tentative D call: TRBD1 (5 bases). Looked up from germline, CDR1 is MNHNY and CDR2 is SVGAGI (reference sequence). The CDR3 has 15 residues. The V end was cut by 5 bases, the J end by 2 bases, with 16 bases between.